The entry below gives a single TCR beta chain sequence along with its context. The antigen is unknown. V gave up 4 bases and J gave up 3 bases; unmatched junction bases: 6. Germline CDR1 and CDR2: SGHAT and FQNNGV. The CDR3 covers 14 residues. The record originates from a study of cytomegalovirus exposure and HLA in healthy donors. Overall study findings and caveats: The study put 150 to 200 TCR beta chains on its list as cytomegalovirus-associated.

PCR primers comprised 60 Vbeta and 13 Jbeta primers. The method was immunoSEQ multiplex PCR; TCRdb's version includes in-frame clones alone and lacks a portion of them. The data contain under 200,000 clones, around 80% of them singletons. This TCR was sampled from a middle-aged woman in good health and CMV-seronegative. J is TRBJ2-7 and V is TRBV11-2; 7 nucleotides match TRBD2. Sequenced material: PBMCs. The CDR3 region is CASSSREGFYEQYF. For the CDR3, the DNA is TGTGCCAGCAGCTCGAGGGAGGGGTTCTACGAGCAGTACTTC.